A single sample gave rise to the 18 T cell receptor beta chains below, sequenced in a study of shared T cell receptors in the human thymus. Measured with immunoSEQ multiplex PCR; TCRdb has only the in-frame clones, and not every one. The data contain 650,000 to 950,000 clones, approximately 85% of them singletons. This same sample was also part of a study on human thymus T cells.

Sequenced: thymocytes. The receptors shown here come from a girl under three years old with a congenital heart defect.

This clone occurred once. The V and J genes are TRBV7-3 and TRBJ2-5; 8 bases match TRBD1. J gave up 0 bases and V 2 bases, and 11 bases lay outside the gene matches. Germline CDR1 is SGHTA and CDR2 is FQGTGA. The CDR3 totals 18 residues. The CDR3 here is CASSLLGRQGSYQETQYF. Here the CDR3 DNA reads TGTGCCAGCAGCTTATTAGGTCGACAGGGGTCGTACCAAGAGACCCAGTACTTC.

This rearrangement joins TRBV6-4 to TRBJ2-5, with D uncertain. The V end lost 4 bases, the J end lost 4 bases, and 10 bases lay between the germline ends. This CDR3 comprises 13 residues. The germline V gene has CDR1 MRHNA and CDR2 SNTAGT. This CDR3 reads CASSALAGETQYF. The DNA for the CDR3 is TGTGCCAGCAGTGCCTTGGCTGGAGAGACCCAGTACTTC.

The CDR3 sequence: CASSLALSLRAGNTIYF. CDR3 DNA sequence: TGTGCCAGCAGCTTAGCGCTTTCATTGAGGGCTGGAAACACCATATATTTT. The chain links TRBV7-8 to TRBJ1-3; D gene uncertain. V lost 0 bases to trimming and J lost 2 bases, with 14 bases between them. Germline values: CDR1 SGHVS, CDR2 FQNEAQ. The CDR3 loop spans 17 amino acids.

CDR3 amino acids: CASGTIQGNATNEKLFF. CDR3 in DNA: TGTGCTAGTGGCACAATACAGGGCAACGCAACTAATGAAAAACTGTTTTTT. J is TRBJ1-4 and V is TRBV12-5; tentative D call: TRBD1 (6 bases). The CDR3 is 17 residues long. Looked up from germline, CDR1 is LGHNT and CDR2 is FRNRAP. The germline V and J ends were trimmed by 6 bases and 0 bases, with 17 bases remaining between them.

This clone was seen a handful of times. DNA of the CDR3: TGTGCCACCAGCTTAACTTGGTCTCCAATGATTGCAACTAATGAAAAACTGTTTTTT. Translated: CATSLTWSPMIATNEKLFF. J is TRBJ1-4 and V is TRBV15; D unresolved. Germline V gene sequence: CDR1 LNHNV, CDR2 YYDKDF (reference sequence). Deletions cut 5 bases from V and 0 bases from J, with 22 bases between. This CDR3 contains 19 residues.

The V and J genes are TRBV27 and TRBJ2-7, with D possibly TRBD1 on 5 matching bases. Germline values: CDR1 MNHEY, CDR2 SMNVEV (reference sequence). V was clipped by 5 bases and J by 1 base, with 15 bases between them. The length of the CDR3 is 15 residues. Here the CDR3 DNA reads TGTGCCAGCAGTCCCGCCAGGGAAGGGTCCTACGAGCAGTACTTC. Its protein product is CASSPAREGSYEQYF.

This chain connects TRBV5-4 to TRBJ2-1; D gene unclear. The ends were cut back, 0 bases at V and 4 bases at J, with 5 bases in the middle. CDR1 and CDR2 (germline): SGHNT, YYREEE (reference sequence). The CDR3 has 13 amino acids. The CDR3 sequence is CASSLVTYNEQFF. The CDR3, as DNA: TGTGCCAGCAGCTTGGTCACTTACAATGAGCAGTTCTTC.

This CDR3 is CASLGLWPTTKTYEQYF. As DNA, the CDR3 is TGTGCCAGCCTGGGCCTATGGCCAACAACGAAAACCTACGAGCAGTACTTC. J is TRBJ2-7 and V is TRBV2; the D is unclear. The CDR3 extends over 17 amino acids. The germline V gene has CDR1 SNHLY and CDR2 FYNNEI. The ends were cut back, 8 bases at V and 2 bases at J, with 25 bases in the middle.

The rearrangement joins TRBV19 to TRBJ2-5; D may be TRBD2 (6 bases). Germline CDR1 LNHDA, CDR2 SQIVND (reference sequence). V shed 10 bases and J shed 4 bases, with 16 bases lying between them. The CDR3 has 13 amino acids. DNA of the CDR3: TGTGCCACCTCCCGGGGGTTCGGAGAGACCCAGTACTTC. Translating gives CATSRGFGETQYF.

This clone was picked up one time. The chain couples TRBV13 to TRBJ1-3; 7 bases align to TRBD1. V was clipped by 2 bases and J by 0 bases; unmatched bases: 19. CDR1 is PRHDT and CDR2 is FYEKMQ in the germline V gene (reference sequence). This CDR3 comprises 21 residues. The CDR3 DNA follows: TGTGCCAGCAGCTTACGGGCCTATACGGCTGGGACAGCCTTCTCTGGAAACACCATATATTTT. It encodes CASSLRAYTAGTAFSGNTIYF.

This chain uses TRBV9 with TRBJ2-1, with 8 bases that match TRBD2. V lost 0 bases, J lost 4 bases, and 6 bases stayed unmatched. Germline V gene data show CDR1 as SGDLS and CDR2 as YYNGEE. CDR3 length: 16 amino acids. The CDR3, as DNA: TGTGCCAGCAGCGTAGGGGCTAGCGGGCGTTACAATGAGCAGTTCTTC. Its protein is CASSVGASGRYNEQFF.

The chain has TRBV28 and TRBJ1-1; D call uncertain. The germline V and J ends were trimmed by 7 bases and 3 bases, with 15 bases remaining between them. Germline V lookup: CDR1 MDHEN, CDR2 SYDVKM. This CDR3 is 14 amino acids long. The CDR3: CASNKDGLYTEAFF. As DNA, the CDR3 is TGTGCCAGCAACAAAGACGGGTTATACACTGAAGCTTTCTTT.

The table lists this clone with a count of one. Other DNA sequences in this sample translate to the same CDR3. The chain joins TRBV5-1 to TRBJ1-2; 8 positions agree with TRBD1. Per the germline V gene, CDR1 is SGHRS and CDR2 is YFSETQ. V gave up 0 bases and J gave up 8 bases; unmatched junction bases: 6. There are 14 residues in the CDR3. CDR3 DNA: TGCGCCAGCAGCTTGGTAGGACAGGGTCTAGGCTACACCTTC. Translation: CASSLVGQGLGYTF.

The chain is built from TRBV4-1 and TRBJ2-7; 10 bases align to TRBD2. V gave up 2 bases and J gave up 9 bases; unmatched junction bases: 16. Germline V CDR1 and CDR2: MGHRA, YSYEKL. The CDR3 consists of 17 residues. The CDR3 loop is CASSQPEVGAGGPWQYF. In nucleotides, the CDR3 is TGCGCCAGCAGCCAACCGGAGGTGGGAGCGGGGGGGCCCTGGCAGTACTTC.

This clone was detected a few times. The chain uses TRBV18 and TRBJ2-3, with D possibly TRBD1 on 6 matching bases. V lost 7 bases, J lost 0 bases, and 11 bases lay in between. Per germline, CDR1 KGHSH and CDR2 LQKENI. CDR3 size: 14 residues. The CDR3 sequence is CASCDRISTDTQYF. DNA for the CDR3: TGTGCCAGCTGTGACAGGATAAGCACAGATACGCAGTATTTT.

The chain uses TRBV7-6 and TRBJ1-1, with D possibly TRBD1 on 5 matching bases. The germline CDR1 and CDR2 sequences are SGHVS and FNYEAQ. Trimming removed 4 bases at V and 10 bases at J, with 10 bases between. The CDR3 has 11 amino acids. In DNA form, the CDR3 reads TGTGCCAGCAGCTCAGTAGGGGCAGCTTTCTTT. Amino acids: CASSSVGAAFF.

The rearrangement uses TRBV5-4 and TRBJ2-7; TRBD1 matches 8 bases. The V gene's germline CDR1 is SGHNT and CDR2 YYREEE (reference sequence). The CDR3 is 14 residues long. With V trimmed by 4 bases and J by 1 base, 4 bases remained unmatched. DNA for the CDR3: TGTGCCAGCAGCACCGGACAGGGATCCTACGAGCAGTACTTC. Translation: CASSTGQGSYEQYF.

The table lists this clone with a few counts. The chain has TRBV27 and TRBJ1-1; no firm D call. Trimming pared 5 bases from V and 6 bases from J, leaving 16 bases between. Per the germline V gene, CDR1 is MNHEY and CDR2 is SMNVEV (reference sequence). CDR3 size: 14 residues. CDR3 amino acids: CASSMVSGRPEAFF. The CDR3 DNA follows: TGTGCCAGCAGTATGGTCTCCGGGAGGCCTGAAGCTTTCTTT.